One sample yielded the 27 T cell receptor beta chains listed below, sequenced in a study of blood T cell repertoires in COVID-19. Data came from immunoSEQ multiplex PCR; TCRdb stores just in-frame clones and leaves some out. This sample yields approximately 300,000 clones, of which approximately 85% are seen a single time; 1.5% to 2% belongs to the top ten. Material for sequencing was peripheral blood. The receptor source for this set is a woman between 50 and 59 years old with acute or convalescent COVID-19.

The CDR3 region has the DNA TGTGCCAGCAGCGGAGCAGGAGGCGGGAGGGCCCCCGGGGAGCTGTTTTTT. Protein product: CASSGAGGGRAPGELFF. The chain couples TRBV9 to TRBJ2-2; 9 bases agree with TRBD2. The CDR3 loop spans 17 amino acids. CDR1 is SGDLS and CDR2 is YYNGEE in the germline V gene. With 3 bases clipped from V and 6 bases from J, the junction kept 12 bases outside the gene matches.

The chain employs TRBV29-1 and TRBJ2-7, with 8 bases matching TRBD1. CDR1 SQVTM and CDR2 ANQGSEA come from the germline V gene. The CDR3 sequence is 12 residues long. The trim removed 6 bases at V and 5 bases at J, leaving 6 bases unmatched. The CDR3 loop reads CSVWDRRNEQYF. CDR3 sequence (DNA): TGCAGCGTCTGGGACAGGAGGAACGAGCAGTACTTC.

The chain links TRBV18 to TRBJ2-2; 7 positions agree with TRBD1. The CDR3 spans 15 residues. The germline CDR1 and CDR2 sequences are KGHSH and LQKENI. Trimming removed 8 bases from V and 3 bases from J; junction bases left unmatched: 9. In DNA form, the CDR3 reads TGTGCCAGCCAACCCGGGACAGACTACACCGGGGAGCTGTTTTTT. Its translation is CASQPGTDYTGELFF.

The rearrangement uses TRBV7-3 and TRBJ1-3; no clear D gene. The germline V gene has CDR1 SGHTA and CDR2 FQGTGA. The CDR3 is made up of 14 amino acids. V was clipped by 1 base and J by 4 bases, with 8 bases between them. The CDR3 DNA sequence: TGTGCCAGCAGCTTAAGCGCGACAGGAAACACCATATATTTT. It translates to CASSLSATGNTIYF.

The V gene is TRBV29-1, the J gene TRBJ1-2; possible D gene TRBD1, 6 bases. Germline V gene lookup returns CDR1 SQVTM and CDR2 ANQGSEA. This CDR3 region has 13 residues. Trimming pared 6 bases from V and 4 bases from J, leaving 15 bases between. The CDR3 DNA reads TGCAGCGTGGAAAGGGGAGGGGGCTATGGCTACACCTTC. This translates into CSVERGGGYGYTF.

The gene calls are TRBV27 and TRBJ2-7, with a weak D call TRBD1 (6 bases). The germline V and J ends were trimmed by 7 bases and 7 bases, with 20 bases remaining between them. The CDR3 length is 14 residues. Per the germline V gene, CDR1 is MNHEY and CDR2 is SMNVEV (reference sequence). The DNA for the CDR3 is TGTGCCAGCACCGGTACAGGGTCCTCCTGGGAGCAGTACTTC. Translation gives CASTGTGSSWEQYF.

This clone occurred once. This chain joins TRBV7-8 and TRBJ2-2; tentative D call: TRBD1 (5 bases). The CDR3 totals 15 residues. V dropped 5 bases and J dropped 6 bases, with 16 bases sitting between them. Germline V gene data show CDR1 as SGHVS and CDR2 as FQNEAQ. The CDR3 nucleotides read TGTGCCAGCAGCCCCCCAAAGGGGCTTGCCGGGGAGCTGTTTTTT. Translating it yields CASSPPKGLAGELFF.

The chain carries TRBV27 and TRBJ2-3; unclear D gene. Germline CDR1 reads MNHEY; CDR2 reads SMNVEV (reference sequence). This CDR3 is built from 14 residues. V was clipped by 4 bases and J by 2 bases, with 10 bases between them. This CDR3 reads CASSSQVNTDTQYF. For the CDR3, the DNA is TGTGCCAGCAGTTCCCAGGTTAACACAGATACGCAGTATTTT.

Only a few counts were recorded for this clone. The chain employs TRBV6-5 and TRBJ2-1; the D gene is possibly TRBD2 (6 bases). Germline V gene sequence: CDR1 MNHEY, CDR2 SVGAGI. V dropped 2 bases and J dropped 7 bases, with 18 bases sitting between them. The CDR3 is 16 residues long. DNA of the CDR3: TGTGCCAGCAGTTACAGTCTATGGACTACACTTAATGAGCAGTTCTTC. Protein sequence: CASSYSLWTTLNEQFF.

J is TRBJ2-3 and V is TRBV6-5; D uncertain. Trimming left V 8 bases short and J 2 bases short, with 14 bases between. Germline V gene lookup returns CDR1 MNHEY and CDR2 SVGAGI. This CDR3 is 14 amino acids long. CDR3 sequence (DNA): TGTGCCAGCCGGTCATCTATCAACACAGATACGCAGTATTTT. This translates into CASRSSINTDTQYF.

This chain connects TRBV11-3 to TRBJ2-1, with TRBD2 identical over 7 bases. CDR3 size: 14 residues. The ends lost 5 bases at V and 7 bases at J; junction bases unmatched: 8. CDR1 and CDR2 from the germline V gene are SGHNT and YENEEA. In DNA form, the CDR3 reads TGTGCCAGCAGCCTGGGCGGGAGCTGGAATGAGCAGTTCTTC. Protein: CASSLGGSWNEQFF. Using reference TRBV11-3 and TRBJ2-1 for the parts outside the CDR3, the full variable domain is EAGVVQSPRYKIIEKKQPVAFWCNPISGHNTLYWYLQNLGQGPELLIRYENEEAVDDSQLPKDRFSAERLKGVDSTLKIQPAELGDSAVYLCASSLGGSWNEQFFGPGTRLTVL.

The chain combines TRBV7-2 with TRBJ1-4; D uncertain. The CDR3 length is 13 residues. The ends were cut back, 5 bases at V and 8 bases at J, with 12 bases in the middle. CDR1 and CDR2 (germline): SGHTA, FQGNSA. The CDR3 DNA sequence: TGTGCCAGCAGCCCGGGTGTACGGGAAAAACTGTTTTTT. The encoded protein is CASSPGVREKLFF.

This chain joins TRBV27 and TRBJ1-6; TRBD1 might be the D (6 bases). The germline gives CDR1 MNHEY, CDR2 SMNVEV (reference sequence). V was clipped by 5 bases and J by 0 bases, with 14 bases between them. The CDR3 spans 17 residues. CDR3 bases: TGTGCCAGCAGTAGCGGACAGCCGAGCTCCTATAATTCACCCCTCCACTTT. Its translation: CASSSGQPSSYNSPLHF.

The chain is built from TRBV10-3 and TRBJ2-3; maybe TRBD1 (5 bases). This CDR3 has 13 amino acids. The V end lost 8 bases, the J end lost 5 bases, and 14 bases lay between the germline ends. Per germline, CDR1 ENHRY and CDR2 SYGVKD. The CDR3 loop reads CAIGPPGKDTQYF. CDR3 nucleotide sequence: TGTGCCATCGGACCACCAGGGAAAGATACGCAGTATTTT.

This clone was counted only a few times. DNA of the CDR3: TGTGCCAGCAGCCAAAGGCTAGACTACGAGCAGTACTTC. Residues: CASSQRLDYEQYF. The V gene is TRBV3-1 (or the pseudogene TRBV3-2), the J gene TRBJ2-7; no clear D. Germline-derived CDR1 and CDR2 are LGHDT and YNNKEL (reference sequence). The CDR3 has 13 amino acids. Trimming removed 2 bases at V and 3 bases at J, with 8 bases between.

About this clone itself: Germline is not matched at one junction end, which may reflect a read error. The chain is built from TRBV7-7 and TRBJ2-7, with D perhaps TRBD2 (5 bases). The CDR3 has 16 residues. Germline lookup yields CDR1 SSHAT and CDR2 FNYEAQ (reference sequence). CDR3 sequence (DNA): TGTGCTAGCAGCTTATGCGGAGCTAGCAACGATTACGAGCAGTACTTC. It encodes CASSLCGASNDYEQYF.

This chain links TRBV7-6 with TRBJ2-7; 11 bases match TRBD2. V was pared by 1 base and J by 1 base, with 6 bases of the junction left unmatched. There are 17 residues in the CDR3. Germline CDR1 SGHVS, CDR2 FNYEAQ. The CDR3 sequence: CASSLVPLAGGSYEQYF. CDR3 nucleotides: TGTGCCAGCAGCTTAGTACCCTTAGCGGGAGGGTCCTACGAGCAGTACTTC.

This chain joins TRBV5-1 and TRBJ2-5; 8 positions match TRBD2. In germline, CDR1 is SGHRS, CDR2 YFSETQ. V lost 2 bases to trimming and J lost 5 bases; unmatched junction nucleotides: 11. This CDR3 contains 16 residues. CDR3 DNA sequence: TGCGCCAGCAGCTTATACGGGAGGGCTCCCTTGGAGACCCAGTACTTC. Protein: CASSLYGRAPLETQYF. Filled out from reference TRBV5-1 and TRBJ2-5, the complete variable domain reads KAGVTQTPRYLIKTRGQQVTLSCSPISGHRSVSWYQQTPGQGLQFLFEYFSETQRNKGNFPGRFSGRQFSNSRSEMNVSTLELGDSALYLCASSLYGRAPLETQYFGPGTRLLVL.

This chain links TRBV5-1 with TRBJ2-6; unclear D gene. The CDR3 is 15 amino acids. Trimming shortened V by 2 bases and J by 0 bases, and 6 bases separated the two germline ends. Germline loops: CDR1 SGHRS, CDR2 YFSETQ. CDR3 residues: CASSFIVSGANVLTF. In nucleotides, the CDR3 is TGCGCCAGCAGCTTCATAGTCTCTGGGGCCAACGTCCTGACTTTC.

The chain uses TRBV5-5 and TRBJ2-7, with D hard to call. Trimming left V 0 bases short and J 3 bases short, with 4 bases between. The CDR3 consists of 12 residues. CDR1 is SGHKS, CDR2 YYEKEE, per germline (reference sequence). CDR3 bases: TGTGCCAGCAGCTTGGCCTACTACGAGCAGTACTTC. Its translation: CASSLAYYEQYF.

V is TRBV28 and J is TRBJ1-1; tentative D call: TRBD1 (6 bases). The CDR3 is 14 amino acids. The V gene lost 5 bases and the J gene lost 3 bases, with 13 bases spanning the gap. Germline V CDR1 and CDR2: MDHEN, SYDVKM. The CDR3 region is CASSAGGRHTEAFF. The CDR3 DNA reads TGTGCCAGCAGTGCGGGGGGGCGCCACACTGAAGCTTTCTTT.

This rearrangement joins TRBV6-2 or TRBV6-3 to TRBJ1-1; 7 bases match TRBD1. The CDR3 runs 16 residues. V lost 6 bases and J lost 3; bases outside the gene matches: 13. Germline V CDR1 and CDR2: MNHEY, SVGEGT. The CDR3 DNA reads as TGTGCCAGCAGCCCATATTCGGGACAGCCATACACTGAAGCTTTCTTT. This gives the protein CASSPYSGQPYTEAFF.

The rearrangement uses TRBV7-9 and TRBJ2-5; D not certain. This CDR3 spans 13 amino acids. CDR1 and CDR2 (germline): SEHNR, FQNEAQ (reference sequence). Trimming shortened V by 3 bases and J by 5 bases, and 10 bases separated the two germline ends. CDR3 sequence reads: CASSLAGSETQYF. CDR3 nucleotides: TGTGCCAGCAGCTTGGCCGGGTCGGAGACCCAGTACTTC.

V and J are TRBV7-2 and TRBJ2-1; D might be TRBD2 (6 bases). CDR3 size: 16 residues. Germline lookup yields CDR1 SGHTA and CDR2 FQGNSA. The V end was cut by 6 bases, the J end by 0 bases, with 15 bases between. CDR3: CASRPGGGSSYNEQFF. The CDR3 DNA sequence: TGTGCCAGCAGACCCGGCGGAGGGAGCTCCTACAATGAGCAGTTCTTC.

The CDR3 here is CASSSFYEQYF. The CDR3 DNA follows: TGTGCCAGCAGCTCTTTCTACGAGCAGTACTTC. The chain couples TRBV5-6 to TRBJ2-7; D gene ambiguous. Germline V gene data show CDR1 as SGHDT and CDR2 as YYEEEE. CDR3 length: 11 amino acids. V was cut by 3 bases and J by 3 bases, with 4 bases left in between.

This clone was seen a handful of times. V usage is TRBV28 and J usage is TRBJ1-4; D possibly corresponds to TRBD1 (6 bases). The germline V and J ends were trimmed by 10 bases and 2 bases, with 17 bases remaining between them. The CDR3 loop spans 15 amino acids. The germline CDR1 and CDR2 sequences are MDHEN and SYDVKM. The CDR3: CATRDMSRTNEKLFF. The CDR3 region has the DNA TGTGCCACCCGGGACATGTCAAGGACTAATGAAAAACTGTTTTTT.

The chain recombines TRBV27 with TRBJ1-2; 9 bases line up with TRBD1. The V gene end was trimmed by 5 bases and the J gene end by 5 bases; junction bases not matched to a gene: 6. Germline values: CDR1 MNHEY, CDR2 SMNVEV (reference sequence). The CDR3 contains 14 residues. The DNA for the CDR3 is TGTGCCAGCAGTACTGGACAGGGGTCTTATGGCTACACCTTC. Protein: CASSTGQGSYGYTF.